This T cell receptor (beta chain) comes out of a study of blood T cell repertoires in COVID-19. Cohorts were determined from participant-reported clinical history. The recovered donors of Cohort 3 showed two negative PCRs, clearance, or symptom resolution. Per the study methods: Amplification with reference gene primers provided the estimates of nucleated cell counts. Assay: immunoSEQ multiplex PCR; the TCRdb copy retains only in-frame clones and omits some. That table gives V, J and clone size, and the DNA gave D and trimming. Of about 320,000 clones listed, around 90% were seen once; the top ten hold roughly 5.2%. Input material: PBMCs or T cells enriched from blood (not recorded which). The sequence came from a man in his 60s who had recovered from COVID-19.

The CDR3 DNA is TGCAGCGGGCGACAAGGCAACTATGGCTACACCTTC. This codes for CSGRQGNYGYTF. V gene TRBV29-1 combines with J gene TRBJ1-2, with D hard to call. Germline V gives CDR1 SQVTM, CDR2 ANQGSEA. The V and J ends lost 7 bases and 2 bases respectively, with 11 bases between them. The CDR3 loop spans 12 amino acids.